These 2 T cell receptor beta chains came from one sample sequenced in a study of synovial regulatory T cells in juvenile arthritis. No cognate antigen is known for these TCRs. Assay: immunoSEQ multiplex PCR; the TCRdb copy retains only in-frame clones and omits some. Its clone listing holds around 500 clones. General study findings and limits: TCR diversity was lower in inflammation-associated blood Treg cells than in other blood Treg cells.

Sequencing was performed on Treg cells from blood. This sample's subset: HLA-DR+ inflammation-associated blood Treg cells. The receptors derive from a donor aged 2-30 years with juvenile idiopathic arthritis.

This clone is identified as large (0.1 to 1%) from frequency. The chain uses TRBV27 and TRBJ2-2. The CDR3 loop spans 12 amino acids. The DNA is not on file. CDR1 MNHEY and CDR2 SMNVEV come from the germline V gene (reference sequence). The chain's CDR3 is CASGPATGELFF.

Frequency places this clone as large. Here the CDR3 reads CASSLSWGTEAFF. The chain has TRBV28 and TRBJ1-1. Germline CDR1 is MDHEN and CDR2 is SYDVKM. The CDR3 extends over 13 amino acids. DNA is not recorded here.